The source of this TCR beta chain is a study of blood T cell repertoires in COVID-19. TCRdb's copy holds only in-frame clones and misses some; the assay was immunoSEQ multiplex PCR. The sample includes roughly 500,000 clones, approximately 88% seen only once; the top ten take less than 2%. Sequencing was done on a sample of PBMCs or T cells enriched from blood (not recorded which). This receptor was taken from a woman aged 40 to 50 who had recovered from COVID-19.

The CDR3 reads CATSGLGQGDEQFF. The CDR3 DNA sequence: TGTGCCACCAGTGGACTTGGACAGGGGGATGAGCAGTTCTTC. The genes are TRBV24-1 and TRBJ2-1, with TRBD1 matching 10 bases. Per germline, CDR1 KGHDR and CDR2 SFDVKD. There are 14 residues in the CDR3. V was pared by 5 bases and J by 8 bases, with 5 bases of the junction left unmatched.